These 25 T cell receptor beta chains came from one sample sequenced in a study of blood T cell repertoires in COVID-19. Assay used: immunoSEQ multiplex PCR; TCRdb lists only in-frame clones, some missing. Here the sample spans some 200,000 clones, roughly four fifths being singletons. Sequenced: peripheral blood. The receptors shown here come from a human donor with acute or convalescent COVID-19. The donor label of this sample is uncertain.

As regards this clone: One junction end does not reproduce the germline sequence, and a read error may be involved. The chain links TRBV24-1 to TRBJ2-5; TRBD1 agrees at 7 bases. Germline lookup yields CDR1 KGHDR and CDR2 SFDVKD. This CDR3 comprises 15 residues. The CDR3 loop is CATSDAGTEQDTQYF. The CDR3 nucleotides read TGTGCCACCAGTGATGCCGGGACAGAACAAGATACCCAGTACTTC.

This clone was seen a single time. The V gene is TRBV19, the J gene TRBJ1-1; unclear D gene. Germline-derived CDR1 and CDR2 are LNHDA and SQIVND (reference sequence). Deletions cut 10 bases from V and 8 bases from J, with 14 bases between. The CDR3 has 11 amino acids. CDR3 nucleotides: TGTGCCATAAGAGGAGGGTTGGAAGCTTTCTTT. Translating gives CAIRGGLEAFF. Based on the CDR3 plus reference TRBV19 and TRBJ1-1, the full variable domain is DGGITQSPKYLFRKEGQNVTLSCEQNLNHDAMYWYRQDPGQGLRLIYYSQIVNDFQKGDIAEGYSVSREKKESFPLTVTSAQKNPTAFYLCAIRGGLEAFFGQGTRLTVV.

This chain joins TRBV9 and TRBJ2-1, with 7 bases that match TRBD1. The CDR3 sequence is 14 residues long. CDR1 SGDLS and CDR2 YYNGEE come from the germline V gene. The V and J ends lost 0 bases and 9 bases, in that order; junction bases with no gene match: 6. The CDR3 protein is CASSVATTGVEQFF. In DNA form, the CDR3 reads TGTGCCAGCAGCGTAGCTACCACAGGGGTTGAGCAGTTCTTC.

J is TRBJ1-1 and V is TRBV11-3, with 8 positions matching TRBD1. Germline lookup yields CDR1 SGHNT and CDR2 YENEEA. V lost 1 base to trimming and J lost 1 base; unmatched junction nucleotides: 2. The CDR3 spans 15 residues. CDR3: CASSLGGQGNTEAFF. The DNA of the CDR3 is TGTGCCAGCAGCTTAGGTGGACAGGGGAACACTGAAGCTTTCTTT.

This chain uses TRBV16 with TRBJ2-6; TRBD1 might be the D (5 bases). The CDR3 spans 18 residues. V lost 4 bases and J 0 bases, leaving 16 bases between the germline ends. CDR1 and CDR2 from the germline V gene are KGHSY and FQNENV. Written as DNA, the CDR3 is TGTGCCAGCAGCCCGTATGACAGTGAGTTCTCTGGGGCCAACGTCCTGACTTTC. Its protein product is CASSPYDSEFSGANVLTF. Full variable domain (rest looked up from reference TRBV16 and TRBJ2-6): GEEVAQTPKHLVRGEGQKAKLYCAPIKGHSYVFWYQQVLKNEFKFLISFQNENVFDETGMPKERFSAKCLPNSPCSLEIQATKLEDSAVYFCASSPYDSEFSGANVLTFGAGSRLTVL.

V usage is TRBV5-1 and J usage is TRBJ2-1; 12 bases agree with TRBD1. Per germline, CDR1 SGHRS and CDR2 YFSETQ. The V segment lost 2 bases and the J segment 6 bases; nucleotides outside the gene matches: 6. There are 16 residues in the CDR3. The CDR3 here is CASSFTGTGGRNEQFF. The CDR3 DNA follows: TGCGCCAGCAGCTTTACCGGGACAGGGGGCCGCAATGAGCAGTTCTTC.

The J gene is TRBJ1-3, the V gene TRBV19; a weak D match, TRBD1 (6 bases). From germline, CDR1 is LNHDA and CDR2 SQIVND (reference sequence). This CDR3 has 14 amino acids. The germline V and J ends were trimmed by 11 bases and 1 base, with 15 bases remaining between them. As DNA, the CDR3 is TGTGCCGCCAGGGGTCCCGGATCTGGAAACACCATATATTTT. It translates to CAARGPGSGNTIYF. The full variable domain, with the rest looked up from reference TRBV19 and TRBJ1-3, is DGGITQSPKYLFRKEGQNVTLSCEQNLNHDAMYWYRQDPGQGLRLIYYSQIVNDFQKGDIAEGYSVSREKKESFPLTVTSAQKNPTAFYLCAARGPGSGNTIYFGEGSWLTVV.

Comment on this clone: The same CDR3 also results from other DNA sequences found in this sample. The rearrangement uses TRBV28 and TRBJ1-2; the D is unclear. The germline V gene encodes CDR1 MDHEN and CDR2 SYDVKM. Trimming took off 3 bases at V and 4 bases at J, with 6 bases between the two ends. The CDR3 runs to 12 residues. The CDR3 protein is CASSLAVYGYTF. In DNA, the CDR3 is TGTGCCAGCAGTTTGGCGGTCTATGGCTACACCTTC.

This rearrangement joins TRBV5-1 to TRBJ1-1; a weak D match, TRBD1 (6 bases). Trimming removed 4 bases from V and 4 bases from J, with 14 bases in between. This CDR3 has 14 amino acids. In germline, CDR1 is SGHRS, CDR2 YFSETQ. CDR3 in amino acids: CASSETQGFTEAFF. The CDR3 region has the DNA TGCGCCAGCAGCGAAACCCAGGGGTTCACTGAAGCTTTCTTT.

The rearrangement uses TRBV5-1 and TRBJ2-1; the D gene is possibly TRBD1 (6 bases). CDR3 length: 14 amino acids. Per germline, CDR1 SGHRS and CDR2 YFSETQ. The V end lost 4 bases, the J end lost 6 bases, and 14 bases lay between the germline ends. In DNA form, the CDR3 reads TGCGCCAGCAGCCCTGAGACAGGCGTCAATGAGCAGTTCTTC. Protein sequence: CASSPETGVNEQFF.

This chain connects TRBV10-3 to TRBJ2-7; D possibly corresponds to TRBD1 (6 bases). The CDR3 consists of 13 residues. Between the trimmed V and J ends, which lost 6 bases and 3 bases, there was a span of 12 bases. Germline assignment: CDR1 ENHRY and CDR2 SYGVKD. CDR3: CAIRGYRVYEQYF. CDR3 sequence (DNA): TGTGCCATCAGGGGTTACAGGGTCTACGAGCAGTACTTC.

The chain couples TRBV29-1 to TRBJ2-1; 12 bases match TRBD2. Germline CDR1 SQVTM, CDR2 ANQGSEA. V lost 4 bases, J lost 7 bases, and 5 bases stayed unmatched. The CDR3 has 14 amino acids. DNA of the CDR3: TGCAGCGTTGGACTAGCGGGAGTTAAGAATGAGCAGTTCTTC. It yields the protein CSVGLAGVKNEQFF.

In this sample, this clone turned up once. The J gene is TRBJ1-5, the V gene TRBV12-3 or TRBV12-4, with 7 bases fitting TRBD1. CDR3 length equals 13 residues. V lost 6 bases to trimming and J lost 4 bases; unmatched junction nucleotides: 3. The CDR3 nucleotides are TGTGCCAGCAGGGGACAGTGGAATCAGCCCCAGCATTTT. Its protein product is CASRGQWNQPQHF.

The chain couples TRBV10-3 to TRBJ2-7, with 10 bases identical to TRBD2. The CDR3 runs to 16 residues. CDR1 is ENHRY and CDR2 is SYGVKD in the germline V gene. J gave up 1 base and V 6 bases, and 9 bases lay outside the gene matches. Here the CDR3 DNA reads TGTGCCATCAGCGCCCCGACTAGCGGGTTATCCTACGAGCAGTACTTC. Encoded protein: CAISAPTSGLSYEQYF.

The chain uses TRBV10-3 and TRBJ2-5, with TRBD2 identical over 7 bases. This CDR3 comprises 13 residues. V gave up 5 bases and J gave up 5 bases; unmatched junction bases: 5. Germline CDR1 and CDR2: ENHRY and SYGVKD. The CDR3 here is CAISSGGGETQYF. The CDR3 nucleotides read TGTGCCATCAGTAGTGGGGGGGGTGAGACCCAGTACTTC.

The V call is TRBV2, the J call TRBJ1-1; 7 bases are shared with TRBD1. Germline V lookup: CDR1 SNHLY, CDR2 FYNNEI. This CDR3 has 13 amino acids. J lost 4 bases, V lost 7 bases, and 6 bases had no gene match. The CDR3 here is CASNNRGGTEAFF. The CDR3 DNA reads TGTGCCAGCAATAACAGGGGAGGCACTGAAGCTTTCTTT.

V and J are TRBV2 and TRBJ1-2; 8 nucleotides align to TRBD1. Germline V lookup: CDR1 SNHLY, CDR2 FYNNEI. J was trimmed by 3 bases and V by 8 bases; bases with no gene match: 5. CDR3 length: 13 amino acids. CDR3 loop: CASGAGGDYGYTF. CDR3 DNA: TGTGCCAGCGGAGCAGGGGGCGACTATGGCTACACCTTC.

This CDR3 reads CAISDTLSYTF. The DNA of the CDR3 is TGTGCCATCAGCGACACCCTTAGCTACACCTTC. This chain joins TRBV10-3 and TRBJ1-2, with no clear D. V lost 6 bases and J 9 bases, leaving 11 bases between the germline ends. This CDR3 spans 11 amino acids. Germline values: CDR1 ENHRY, CDR2 SYGVKD.

The CDR3 bases are TGTGCCGCTATGACTAGCTCGAACACCGGGGAGCTGTTTTTT. Encoded protein: CAAMTSSNTGELFF. This sequence joins TRBV30 and TRBJ2-2; TRBD2 agrees at 7 bases. The CDR3 has 14 amino acids. Per the germline V gene, CDR1 is GTSNPN and CDR2 is SVGIG (reference sequence). The junction had 6 bases not matched to a gene; V was cut back by 8 bases and J by 0 bases.

The CDR3 is CAISENYPAPNEQYF. CDR3 coding DNA: TGTGCCATCAGTGAGAACTACCCTGCCCCCAACGAGCAGTACTTC. The rearrangement uses TRBV10-3 and TRBJ2-7, with D unclear. This CDR3 has 15 residues. Germline assignment: CDR1 ENHRY and CDR2 SYGVKD. Trimming pared 2 bases from V and 5 bases from J, leaving 16 bases between.

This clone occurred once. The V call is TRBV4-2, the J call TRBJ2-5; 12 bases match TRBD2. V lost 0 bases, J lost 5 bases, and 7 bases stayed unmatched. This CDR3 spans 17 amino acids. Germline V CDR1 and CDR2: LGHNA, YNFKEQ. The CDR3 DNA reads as TGTGCCAGCAGCCAAGACCTAACTAGCGGGAGGCGGGAGACCCAGTACTTC. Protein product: CASSQDLTSGRRETQYF.

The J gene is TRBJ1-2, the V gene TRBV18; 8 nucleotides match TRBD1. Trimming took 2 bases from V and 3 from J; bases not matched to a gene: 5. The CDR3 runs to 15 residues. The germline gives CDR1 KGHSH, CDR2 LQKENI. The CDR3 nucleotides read TGTGCCAGCTCACCATACAGGGGGGAAGACTATGGCTACACCTTC. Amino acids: CASSPYRGEDYGYTF.

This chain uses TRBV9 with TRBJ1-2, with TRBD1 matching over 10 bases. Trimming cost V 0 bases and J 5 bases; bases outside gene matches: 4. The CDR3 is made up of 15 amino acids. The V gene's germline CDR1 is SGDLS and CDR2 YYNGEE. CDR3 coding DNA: TGTGCCAGCAGCGTAGGGACAGGGGGTTTTTATGGCTACACCTTC. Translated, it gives CASSVGTGGFYGYTF.

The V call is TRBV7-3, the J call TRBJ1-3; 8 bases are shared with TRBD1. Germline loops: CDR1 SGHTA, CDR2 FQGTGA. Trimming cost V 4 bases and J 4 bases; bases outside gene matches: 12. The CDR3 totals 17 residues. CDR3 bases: TGTGCCAGCAGCTCATTTTCTTCCAGGGGGCCCGGAAACACCATATATTTT. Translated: CASSSFSSRGPGNTIYF.

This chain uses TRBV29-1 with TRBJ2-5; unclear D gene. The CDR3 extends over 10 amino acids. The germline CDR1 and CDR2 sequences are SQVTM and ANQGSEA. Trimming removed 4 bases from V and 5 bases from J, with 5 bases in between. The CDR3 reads CSVGQETQYF. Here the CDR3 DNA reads TGCAGCGTTGGCCAGGAGACCCAGTACTTC. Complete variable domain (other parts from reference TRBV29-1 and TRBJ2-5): SAVISQKPSRDICQRGTSLTIQCQVDSQVTMMFWYRQQPGQSLTLIATANQGSEATYESGFVIDKFPISRPNLTFSTLTVSNMSPEDSSIYLCSVGQETQYFGPGTRLLVL.